This T cell receptor (beta chain) was sequenced in a study of Graves' ophthalmopathy and Graves' hyperthyroidism. Overall study results and limits: The study's model predicted ophthalmopathy progression at over 55% sensitivity and 72% to 75% specificity.

With respect to this clonotype: Its antigen is as yet unknown.

Investigators amplified TCR beta CDR3 regions from RNA transcripts. An initial RT-PCR round employing HTBI primers preceded a second-round multiplex PCR. TCRdb reprocessed the multiplex PCR reads with MiXCR, giving one entry per CDR3 protein. This sample yields over a million distinct CDR3 sequences, of which about 35% are seen a single time; around 10% belongs to the top ten. The TCR originated in an adult man with Graves' hyperthyroidism. Sequences were obtained from peripheral blood or thyroid tissue (not recorded which).

CDR3 coding DNA: TGTGCCAGCAGCTTGGGGGCCGGGACAGGCCGGACTAACTATGGCTACACCTTC. Protein sequence: CASSLGAGTGRTNYGYTF. The gene calls are TRBV9 and TRBJ1-2; 8 bases match TRBD1. The germline gives CDR1 SGDLS, CDR2 YYNGEE. The CDR3 sequence is 18 residues long. After removal of 4 bases from V and 0 bases from J, the junction contained 14 bases not matched to a gene.